The rows below give T cell receptor beta chains drawn from one sample of a study of blood T cell repertoires in COVID-19. This table comes from immunoSEQ multiplex PCR, and its TCRdb copy is limited to in-frame clones, with some not included. Of hundreds of thousands of clones in the sample, around 91% were seen once. Sequenced sample: peripheral blood. All receptors come from a woman aged 18-30 years who had recovered from COVID-19. Each CDR3 is given without its conserved first and last residue. Rows give clone size only sometimes, using once, few, many, or a class for an expanded clone.

len: 13; abundance: few; v_gene: TRBV18; CDR3aa: ASSTTRGGNSPLH
len: 13; abundance: NA; v_gene: TRBV10-3; CDR3aa: AISASSRAGDTQY
len: 12; abundance: NA; v_gene: TRBV6-2/TRBV6-3; CDR3aa: ASSYRLSNYGYT
len: 15; abundance: once; v_gene: TRBV27; CDR3aa: ASRGSFGTASTDTQY
len: 13; abundance: NA; v_gene: TRBV4-1; CDR3aa: ASSPSGTGGEKLF
len: 12; abundance: NA; v_gene: TRBV30; CDR3aa: AWSLAGDIGEQF
len: 12; abundance: few; v_gene: TRBV6-6; CDR3aa: ASSYTVDNSPLH
len: 14; abundance: NA; v_gene: TRBV6-2/TRBV6-3; CDR3aa: ASSSDPGGWTGELF
len: 13; abundance: NA; v_gene: TRBV11-2; CDR3aa: ASSSQAGRQETQY
len: 13; abundance: NA; v_gene: TRBV9; CDR3aa: ASINYVQGGDTQY
len: 10; abundance: NA; v_gene: TRBV11-3; CDR3aa: ASSIRDTEAF
len: 14; abundance: NA; v_gene: TRBV27; CDR3aa: ASNQNPLTRLDEAF
len: 9; abundance: NA; v_gene: TRBV20-1; CDR3aa: SASGVEGYT
len: 14; abundance: once; v_gene: TRBV6-2/TRBV6-3; CDR3aa: ASSYGLAGNTGELF
len: 14; abundance: NA; v_gene: TRBV2; CDR3aa: ASSFPRGLDNNEQF
len: 13; abundance: NA; v_gene: TRBV28; CDR3aa: ASSLFRTGGYGYT
len: 8; abundance: NA; v_gene: TRBV19; CDR3aa: ATYGGEAF
len: 12; abundance: NA; v_gene: TRBV2; CDR3aa: ASSGSGRTDTQY
len: 14; abundance: NA; v_gene: TRBV7-2; CDR3aa: ASSNPQGAGVGTQY
len: 13; abundance: NA; v_gene: TRBV9; CDR3aa: ASSVGVAGDNEQF
len: 13; abundance: NA; v_gene: TRBV19; CDR3aa: ASSIWDTPNYGYT
len: 17; abundance: once; v_gene: TRBV5-5; CDR3aa: ASRLFTLVSYSGANVLT
len: 13; abundance: NA; v_gene: TRBV2; CDR3aa: ASRPTDRGLTEAF
len: 13; abundance: NA; v_gene: TRBV5-4; CDR3aa: ASSSPTSAGNTIY
len: 10; abundance: few; v_gene: TRBV2; CDR3aa: ASRGTNQPQH
len: 13; abundance: NA; v_gene: TRBV7-2; CDR3aa: ASSLGGQLNTEAF
len: 13; abundance: once; v_gene: TRBV6-6; CDR3aa: ASSNPYRGNQPQH
len: 12; abundance: NA; v_gene: TRBV24-1; CDR3aa: ATSDAGNSEKLF
len: 15; abundance: NA; v_gene: TRBV9; CDR3aa: ASSVDEGAEDTGELF
len: 8; abundance: NA; v_gene: TRBV29-1; CDR3aa: SSSRDEQF
len: 9; abundance: NA; v_gene: TRBV14; CDR3aa: ASSLYNEQF